This TCR beta chain was recovered during a study of T cell responses to AZD1222 COVID-19 vaccine. The protocol was immunoSEQ multiplex PCR, while the TCRdb copy is restricted to in-frame clones and leaves out a portion. The sample carries over 150,000 clones, 88% recorded once. Looked up from germline, CDR1 is SGHDT and CDR2 is YYEEEE. V lost 2 bases and J lost 2, with 6 bases in between. The CDR3 is made up of 13 amino acids. This sequence was found in an adult who received the AZD1222 COVID-19 vaccine. The rearrangement joins TRBV5-6 to TRBJ2-3; D is undetermined. Sequencing was performed on peripheral blood, taken 28 days after the second AZD1222 dose. The CDR3 sequence is CASSFGSTDTQYF. CDR3 DNA: TGTGCCAGCAGCTTTGGATCCACAGATACGCAGTATTTT.